This T cell receptor (beta chain) comes out of a study of T and B cells in COVID-19 patients. Study-level background: Active-infection patients were older, median 67 years, than recovered patients, median roughly 35 years.

Relative to its sample, this clonotype is large. From blood, roughly 220-550 ng of genomic DNA served as TRB template. TRB rearrangements were amplified by multiplex PCR with BIOMED2 TRB-A/B primers. One entry per CDR3 protein results from TCRdb running MiXCR on the multiplex PCR reads. The table shows about 5,200 distinct CDR3 sequences, with 15% to 20% occurring only once. The specimen sequenced was blood. This receptor was obtained from a human donor who had recovered from COVID-19.

CDR3 DNA: TGTGCCAGTAGTACCCGACTAGCGGGAGGTTTGAATGAGCAGTTCTTC. Translating it yields CASSTRLAGGLNEQFF. The V call is TRBV19, the J call TRBJ2-1; 13 nucleotides line up with TRBD2. Germline CDR1 LNHDA, CDR2 SQIVND (reference sequence). The CDR3 runs to 16 residues. Trimming removed 4 bases from V and 7 bases from J; junction bases left unmatched: 7.